The 30 T cell receptor beta chains presented below share a single source sample, sequenced in a study of T cell repertoires in aging, cancer and after chemotherapy. Multiplex touch-down PCR with TRB-A/B primers amplified rearranged V-D-J TRB sequences. TCRdb recomputed calls from the multiplex PCR reads with MiXCR, one row per CDR3 protein. Of 9,500 to 11,000 distinct CDR3 sequences in the sample, more than 35% were seen once. Amplification of TCR beta used genomic DNA extracted from peripheral blood. Sequencing input: blood. The receptors shown here come from a human donor in good health.

Here the CDR3 DNA reads TGTGCCAGCACCGTCGGACAGGGAGCATCGGTGACTGAAGCTTTCTTT. This codes for CASTVGQGASVTEAFF. V and J are TRBV6-5 and TRBJ1-1, with 8 bases identical to TRBD1. The CDR3 has 16 residues. J gave up 5 bases and V 7 bases, and 15 bases lay outside the gene matches. CDR1 is MNHEY and CDR2 is SVGAGI in the germline V gene.

The rearrangement links TRBV30 to TRBJ1-1, with a tentative D call TRBD1 (5 bases). The germline V gene has CDR1 GTSNPN and CDR2 SVGIG (reference sequence). CDR3 length equals 13 residues. Trimming took off 5 bases at V and 1 base at J, with 11 bases between the two ends. CDR3 DNA: TGTGCCTGGTGCCGTGGGGCGAACACTGAAGCTTTCTTT. This codes for CAWCRGANTEAFF.

The chain combines TRBV6-5 with TRBJ2-7; no clear D. Germline loops: CDR1 MNHEY, CDR2 SVGAGI. Trimming stripped 10 bases from V and 0 bases from J, with 16 bases between. CDR3 length: 14 amino acids. CDR3 amino acids: CATMGLDISYEQYF. The CDR3 DNA reads as TGTGCCACCATGGGTCTTGATATCTCCTACGAGCAGTACTTC.

This clonotype is termed medium-sized (0.01 to 0.1%). V gene TRBV29-1 combines with J gene TRBJ1-2, with TRBD1 identical over 9 bases. The CDR3 consists of 14 residues. Germline values: CDR1 SQVTM, CDR2 ANQGSEA. V was pared by 6 bases and J by 2 bases, with 7 bases of the junction left unmatched. This CDR3 is CSVNLGTGNYGYTF. The CDR3 coding sequence is TGCAGCGTCAACCTAGGGACAGGGAACTATGGCTACACCTTC.

The table lists this clonotype with a few counts. The gene calls are TRBV6-5 and TRBJ2-1; D may match TRBD1 or TRBD2 (5 bases each). Germline V gene lookup returns CDR1 MNHEY and CDR2 SVGAGI. V was trimmed by 6 bases and J by 8 bases, leaving 23 bases between them. The CDR3 runs to 16 residues. CDR3 coding DNA: TGTGCCAGCAGCCCCTTGACAGCCTCAGCGGTCTATGAGCAGTTCTTC. This encodes CASSPLTASAVYEQFF.

The chain combines TRBV6-5 with TRBJ2-1; possible D gene TRBD2, 5 bases. Germline loops: CDR1 MNHEY, CDR2 SVGAGI. V gave up 6 bases and J gave up 1 base, with 13 bases separating them. The CDR3 covers 15 residues. CDR3: CASRRTGMSYNEQFF. CDR3 nucleotide sequence: TGTGCCAGCAGAAGAACGGGGATGTCCTACAATGAGCAGTTCTTC.

The table lists this clonotype with a count of one. The V and J genes are TRBV5-4 and TRBJ2-3, with D perhaps assigned TRBD1 or TRBD2 (5 bases each). This CDR3 contains 14 residues. V lost 0 bases to trimming and J lost 10 bases, with 15 bases between them. Germline V gene data show CDR1 as SGHNT and CDR2 as YYREEE (reference sequence). CDR3 protein: CASSLAGTHPAQYF. The CDR3 bases are TGTGCCAGCAGCTTGGCCGGGACGCACCCAGCGCAGTATTTT.

The V call is TRBV9, the J call TRBJ2-5; TRBD2 agrees at 9 bases. The germline gives CDR1 SGDLS, CDR2 YYNGEE. J gave up 4 bases and V 3 bases, and 7 bases lay outside the gene matches. This CDR3 contains 15 residues. As DNA, the CDR3 is TGTGCCAGCAGCGCCTCAGCGGGGGGAGGAGAGACCCAGTACTTC. It is translated as CASSASAGGGETQYF. Full variable domain (outside the CDR3, taken from reference TRBV9 and TRBJ2-5): DSGVTQTPKHLITATGQRVTLRCSPRSGDLSVYWYQQSLDQGLQFLIQYYNGEERAKGNILERFSAQQFPDLHSELNLSSLELGDSALYFCASSASAGGGETQYFGPGTRLLVL.

V is TRBV20-1 and J is TRBJ1-2; TRBD1 is a possible D gene (6 bases). The DNA end favors TRBJ2-5, so the J call may be wrong. There are 13 residues in the CDR3. Germline CDR1 reads DFQATT; CDR2 reads SNEGSKA (reference sequence). CDR3 region: CSARTGGQETQYF. The DNA of the CDR3 is TGCAGTGCTAGGACAGGCGGCCAAGAGACCCAGTACTTC.

V and J are TRBV27 and TRBJ1-1, with D possibly matching TRBD1 (6 bases). The CDR3 runs to 14 residues. Germline-derived CDR1 and CDR2 are MNHEY and SMNVEV (reference sequence). Trimming left V 5 bases short and J 4 bases short, with 14 bases between. CDR3 region: CASSPGAWSTEAFF. CDR3 DNA sequence: TGTGCCAGCAGTCCAGGGGCGTGGAGCACTGAAGCTTTCTTT.

The J gene is TRBJ1-5, the V gene TRBV28; D gene unclear. Germline CDR1 is MDHEN and CDR2 is SYDVKM. With 5 bases removed from V and 0 bases from J, the gap between germline ends came to 8 bases. CDR3 size: 14 residues. Written as DNA, the CDR3 is TGTGCCAGCAGTCCCCCTTATAGCAATCAGCCCCAGCATTTT. Translated: CASSPPYSNQPQHF.

The gene calls are TRBV19 and TRBJ1-2; tentative D call: TRBD1 (5 bases). This CDR3 is 13 amino acids long. CDR1 and CDR2 (germline): LNHDA, SQIVND (reference sequence). V was clipped by 6 bases and J by 5 bases, with 13 bases between them. CDR3 DNA sequence: TGTGCCAGTAGCCCTCGAGGGGTATATGGCTACACCTTC. It specifies CASSPRGVYGYTF.

The chain has TRBV19 and TRBJ2-1; D is unclear. The CDR3 length is 13 residues. The V end lost 3 bases, the J end lost 8 bases, and 11 bases lay between the germline ends. Germline assignment: CDR1 LNHDA and CDR2 SQIVND (reference sequence). This chain's CDR3 is CASSIGQWDEQFF. The CDR3 nucleotides read TGTGCCAGTAGTATCGGCCAATGGGATGAGCAGTTCTTC.

This clonotype was recorded a few times. The chain recombines TRBV12-3 or TRBV12-4 with TRBJ1-3; possibly TRBD1 for D (5 bases). With 7 bases removed from V and 8 bases from J, the gap between germline ends came to 21 bases. CDR3 length: 15 amino acids. The CDR3 DNA is TGTGCCAGCATCCCCGGGGGGATGAAGGGGTACACCATATATTTT. Protein sequence: CASIPGGMKGYTIYF.

The rearrangement joins TRBV29-1 to TRBJ1-4; 7 bases are shared with TRBD1. Germline values: CDR1 SQVTM, CDR2 ANQGSEA. The CDR3 loop spans 13 amino acids. The V and J ends lost 5 bases and 7 bases, in that order; junction bases with no gene match: 7. CDR3 sequence: CSVSDRSTEKLFF. Here the CDR3 DNA reads TGCAGCGTTTCGGACAGGAGCACTGAAAAACTGTTTTTT.

This clonotype turned up a few times. The J gene is TRBJ2-7, the V gene TRBV6-5; 8 nucleotides line up with TRBD1. Germline lookup yields CDR1 MNHEY and CDR2 SVGAGI. Losses at the gene ends were 0 bases for V and 7 bases for J; bases not matched to a gene: 8. The CDR3 runs 15 residues. The CDR3 loop reads CASSYSWDRRQEQYF. In nucleotides, the CDR3 is TGTGCCAGCAGTTACTCGTGGGACAGGAGACAGGAGCAGTACTTC.

This clonotype has more than one count but fewer than ten. The CDR3 sequence is CASSLVGTGIQYF. CDR3 coding DNA: TGTGCCAGCAGTTTAGTAGGGACAGGCATTCAGTACTTC. The chain recombines TRBV12-3 or TRBV12-4 with TRBJ2-4; 8 positions match TRBD1. The CDR3 has 13 amino acids. After removal of 1 base from V and 9 bases from J, the junction contained 2 bases not matched to a gene.

V gene TRBV6-1 combines with J gene TRBJ2-1; possible D gene TRBD1, 6 bases. V gave up 6 bases and J gave up 0 bases, with 21 bases separating them. The germline V gene has CDR1 MNHNS and CDR2 SASEGT. The CDR3 runs to 18 residues. CDR3 protein: CASRYPTPTGDSYNEQFF. The CDR3 region has the DNA TGTGCCAGCAGGTACCCTACCCCGACAGGAGACTCCTACAATGAGCAGTTCTTC.

This clonotype appeared a few times. This chain uses TRBV6-5 with TRBJ1-5, with a tentative D call TRBD1 (5 bases). This CDR3 has 14 residues. V was pared by 6 bases and J by 6 bases, with 15 bases between. Germline CDR1 MNHEY, CDR2 SVGAGI. CDR3 nucleotide sequence: TGTGCCAGCAGCCTCGGGGCATCGGGTCAGCCCCAGCATTTT. It encodes CASSLGASGQPQHF.

The rearrangement links TRBV6-6 to TRBJ1-3, with no clear D. The CDR3 covers 13 residues. V was pared by 6 bases and J by 4 bases, with 10 bases between. Germline V gene lookup returns CDR1 MNHNY and CDR2 SVGAGI (reference sequence). DNA for the CDR3: TGTGCCAGCAGCCGGTTTGGGGGAAACACCATATATTTT. This translates into CASSRFGGNTIYF.

This clonotype has a handful of counts. The J gene is TRBJ2-7, the V gene TRBV6-5; weak D call: TRBD2 (6 bases). CDR3 length equals 13 residues. V shed 7 bases and J shed 5 bases, with 15 bases lying between them. Germline V gene lookup returns CDR1 MNHEY and CDR2 SVGAGI. The CDR3 DNA sequence: TGTGCCAGCATAAGGGGAGGTAGCCACGAGCAGTACTTC. Encoded protein: CASIRGGSHEQYF.

This clonotype was recorded a few times. The chain employs TRBV20-1 and TRBJ1-5; D is unclear. Trimming took 6 bases from V and 9 from J, leaving 9 bases between them. CDR3 length equals 10 residues. Germline lookup yields CDR1 DFQATT and CDR2 SNEGSKA (reference sequence). In nucleotides, the CDR3 is TGCAGTGCAGACGGAGCGCCCCAGCATTTT. It encodes CSADGAPQHF.

About this clonotype itself: At one of its ends the junction is not consistent with the germline gene, which may arise from a read error. V is TRBV5-1 and J is TRBJ1-2; D perhaps matches TRBD1 (6 bases). There are 14 residues in the CDR3. Germline values: CDR1 SGHRS, CDR2 YFSETQ. The DNA of the CDR3 is TGTGCCAGCAGCCCCTCAGGGGAGGGCTATGGCTACACCTTC. Residues: CASSPSGEGYGYTF. The variable domain in full, with the rest retrieved from reference TRBV5-1 and TRBJ1-2, is KAGVTQTPRYLIKTRGQQVTLSCSPISGHRSVSWYQQTPGQGLQFLFEYFSETQRNKGNFPGRFSGRQFSNSRSEMNVSTLELGDSALYLCASSPSGEGYGYTFGSGTRLTVV.

As to this clonotype: Relative to the germline gene, one junction end is altered; a read error may explain this. The rearrangement uses TRBV12-3 or TRBV12-4 and TRBJ2-7; TRBD2 aligns across 13 bases. The CDR3 consists of 15 residues. This chain's CDR3 is CTSSRTSGGAYEQYF. Written as DNA, the CDR3 is TGTACCAGCAGCCGAACTAGCGGGGGGGCCTACGAGCAGTACTTC.

The sample holds a few counts of this clonotype. The V call is TRBV19, the J call TRBJ1-6, with TRBD1 matching 7 bases. The CDR3 length is 14 residues. CDR1 and CDR2 (germline): LNHDA, SQIVND (reference sequence). The V segment lost 10 bases and the J segment 2 bases; nucleotides outside the gene matches: 5. CDR3 DNA sequence: TGTGCCACTAACGACAGGGCCTATAATTCACCCCTCCACTTT. Protein: CATNDRAYNSPLHF.

The chain links TRBV20-1 to TRBJ1-1; D is undetermined. In germline, CDR1 is DFQATT, CDR2 SNEGSKA (reference sequence). Trimming left V 2 bases short and J 8 bases short, with 9 bases between. This CDR3 region has 11 residues. CDR3 in amino acids: CSARLRTEAFF. The CDR3 coding sequence is TGCAGTGCTAGACTCCGGACGGAAGCTTTCTTT.

The rearrangement uses TRBV28 and TRBJ1-2; 9 nucleotides agree with TRBD1. Germline loops: CDR1 MDHEN, CDR2 SYDVKM. This CDR3 is built from 15 residues. The V segment lost 7 bases and the J segment 6 bases; nucleotides outside the gene matches: 12. The DNA for the CDR3 is TGTGCCAGCACGCCGCCCGGGACAGGGATCGATGGCTACACCTTC. Translated: CASTPPGTGIDGYTF.

V gene TRBV20-1 combines with J gene TRBJ2-7; tentative D call: TRBD1 (5 bases). V dropped 5 bases and J dropped 6 bases, with 11 bases sitting between them. The CDR3 runs to 11 residues. CDR1 and CDR2 (germline): DFQATT, SNEGSKA (reference sequence). In DNA form, the CDR3 reads TGCAGTGCTGATCAGGGCCCCGAGCAGTACTTC. The encoded protein is CSADQGPEQYF.

V and J are TRBV7-2 and TRBJ2-1; 9 positions agree with TRBD2. Germline CDR1 and CDR2: SGHTA and FQGNSA. This CDR3 has 15 residues. Unmatched junction bases numbered 8, after V lost 5 bases and J lost 6 bases. CDR3 residues: CASSQGLAGLNEQFF. The CDR3 DNA reads as TGTGCCAGCAGCCAGGGACTAGCAGGGCTCAATGAGCAGTTCTTC.

This chain connects TRBV28 to TRBJ2-3; 8 positions agree with TRBD2. Germline V lookup: CDR1 MDHEN, CDR2 SYDVKM. The CDR3 runs 15 residues. With V trimmed by 10 bases and J by 0 bases, 9 bases remained unmatched. Here the CDR3 DNA reads TGTGCCACCGTGACTAGCGAGGTTAGCACAGATACGCAGTATTTT. Amino acid sequence: CATVTSEVSTDTQYF.